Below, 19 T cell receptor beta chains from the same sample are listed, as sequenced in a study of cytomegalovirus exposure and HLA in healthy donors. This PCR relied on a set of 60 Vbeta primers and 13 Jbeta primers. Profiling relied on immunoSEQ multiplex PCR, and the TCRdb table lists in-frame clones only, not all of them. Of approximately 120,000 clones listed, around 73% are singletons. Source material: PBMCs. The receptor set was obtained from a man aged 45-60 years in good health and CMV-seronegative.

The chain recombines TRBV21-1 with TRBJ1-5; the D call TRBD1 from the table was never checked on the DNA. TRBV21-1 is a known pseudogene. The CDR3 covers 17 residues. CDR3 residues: CASSKAETGGANQPQHF. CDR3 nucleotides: TGTGCCAGCAGCAAAGCAGAGACAGGGGGCGCCAATCAGCCCCAGCATTTT.

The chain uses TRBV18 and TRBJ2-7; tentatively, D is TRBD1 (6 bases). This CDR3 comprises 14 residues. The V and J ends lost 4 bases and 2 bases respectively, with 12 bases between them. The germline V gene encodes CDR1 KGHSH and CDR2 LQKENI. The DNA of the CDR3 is TGTGCCAGCTCACAAGCACAGGGTCCCTACGAGCAGTACTTC. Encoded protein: CASSQAQGPYEQYF.

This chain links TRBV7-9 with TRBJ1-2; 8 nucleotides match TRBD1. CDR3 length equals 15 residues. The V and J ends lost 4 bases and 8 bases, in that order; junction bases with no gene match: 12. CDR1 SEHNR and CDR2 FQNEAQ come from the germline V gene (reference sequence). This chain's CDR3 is CASSYSSGTGYGYTF. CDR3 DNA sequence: TGTGCCAGCAGCTACTCCTCCGGGACAGGATACGGCTACACCTTC.

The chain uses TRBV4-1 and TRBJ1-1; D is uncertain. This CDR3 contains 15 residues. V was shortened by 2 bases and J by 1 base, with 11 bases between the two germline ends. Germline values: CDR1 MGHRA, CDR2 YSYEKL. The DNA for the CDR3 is TGCGCCAGCAGCCAATGGGGAGGTCGGAACACTGAAGCTTTCTTT. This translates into CASSQWGGRNTEAFF.

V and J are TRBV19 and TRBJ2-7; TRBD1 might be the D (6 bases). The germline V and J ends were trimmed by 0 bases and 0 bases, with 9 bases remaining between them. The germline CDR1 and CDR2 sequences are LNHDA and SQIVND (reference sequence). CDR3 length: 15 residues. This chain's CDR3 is CASSIEVGASYEQYF. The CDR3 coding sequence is TGTGCCAGTAGTATAGAGGTGGGGGCCTCCTACGAGCAGTACTTC.

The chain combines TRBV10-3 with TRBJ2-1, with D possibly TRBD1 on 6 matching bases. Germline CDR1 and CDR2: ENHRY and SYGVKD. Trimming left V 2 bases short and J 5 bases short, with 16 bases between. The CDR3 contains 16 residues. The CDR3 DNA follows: TGTGCCATCAGTGAGAAACTTCAACAGGGAAACAATGAGCAGTTCTTC. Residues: CAISEKLQQGNNEQFF.

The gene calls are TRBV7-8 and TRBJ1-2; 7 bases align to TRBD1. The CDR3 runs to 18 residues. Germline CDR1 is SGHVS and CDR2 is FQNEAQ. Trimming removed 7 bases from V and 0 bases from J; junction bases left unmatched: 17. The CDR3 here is CASTNHLLSGTANYGYTF. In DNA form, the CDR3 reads TGTGCCAGCACAAATCATCTTCTTTCCGGGACAGCTAACTATGGCTACACCTTC.

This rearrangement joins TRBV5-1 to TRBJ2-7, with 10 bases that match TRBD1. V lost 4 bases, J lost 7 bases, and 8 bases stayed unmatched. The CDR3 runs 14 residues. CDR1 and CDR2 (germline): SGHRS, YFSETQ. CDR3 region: CASSRDRGSFEQYF. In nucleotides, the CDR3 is TGCGCCAGCAGCAGGGACAGGGGAAGTTTTGAGCAGTACTTC.

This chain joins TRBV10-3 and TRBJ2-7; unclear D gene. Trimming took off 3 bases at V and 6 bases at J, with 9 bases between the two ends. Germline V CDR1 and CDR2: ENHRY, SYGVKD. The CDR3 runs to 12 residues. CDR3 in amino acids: CAISEGPGEQYF. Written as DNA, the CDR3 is TGTGCCATCAGTGAAGGCCCGGGCGAGCAGTACTTC.

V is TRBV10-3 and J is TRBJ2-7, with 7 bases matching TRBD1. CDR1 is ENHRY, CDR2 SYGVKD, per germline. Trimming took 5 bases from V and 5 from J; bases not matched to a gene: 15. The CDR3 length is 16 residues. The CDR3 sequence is CAISNLLQGNINEQYF. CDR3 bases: TGTGCCATCAGTAACCTTTTACAGGGGAATATCAACGAGCAGTACTTC.

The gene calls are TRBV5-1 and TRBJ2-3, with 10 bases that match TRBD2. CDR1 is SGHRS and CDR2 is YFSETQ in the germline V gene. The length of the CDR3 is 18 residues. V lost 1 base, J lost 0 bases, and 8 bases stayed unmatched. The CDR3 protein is CASSLWPSGGTSTDTQYF. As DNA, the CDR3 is TGCGCCAGCAGCTTGTGGCCTAGCGGGGGCACTAGCACAGATACGCAGTATTTT.

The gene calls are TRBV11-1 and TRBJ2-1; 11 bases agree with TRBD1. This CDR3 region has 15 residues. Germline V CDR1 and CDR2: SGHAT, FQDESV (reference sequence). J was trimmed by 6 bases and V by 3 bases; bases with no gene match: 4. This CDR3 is CASSFGTGGLNEQFF. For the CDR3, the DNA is TGTGCCAGCAGCTTCGGGACAGGGGGACTCAATGAGCAGTTCTTC. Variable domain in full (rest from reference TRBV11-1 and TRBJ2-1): EAEVAQSPRYKITEKSQAVAFWCDPISGHATLYWYRQILGQGPELLVQFQDESVVDDSQLPKDRFSAERLKGVDSTLKIQPAELGDSAMYLCASSFGTGGLNEQFFGPGTRLTVL.

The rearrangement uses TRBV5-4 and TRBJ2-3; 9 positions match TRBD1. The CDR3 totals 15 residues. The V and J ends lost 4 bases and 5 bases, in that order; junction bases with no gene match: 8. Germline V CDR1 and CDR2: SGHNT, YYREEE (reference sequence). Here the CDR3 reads CASSPRDREKDTQYF. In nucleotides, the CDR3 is TGTGCCAGCAGCCCTCGGGACAGGGAGAAAGATACGCAGTATTTT.

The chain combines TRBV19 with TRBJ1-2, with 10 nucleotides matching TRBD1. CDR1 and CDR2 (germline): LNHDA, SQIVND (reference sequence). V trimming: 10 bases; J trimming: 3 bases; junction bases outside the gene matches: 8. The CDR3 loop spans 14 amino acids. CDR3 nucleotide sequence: TGTGCCACCTTTACGGACAGGGGGTACTATGGCTACACCTTC. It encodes CATFTDRGYYGYTF.

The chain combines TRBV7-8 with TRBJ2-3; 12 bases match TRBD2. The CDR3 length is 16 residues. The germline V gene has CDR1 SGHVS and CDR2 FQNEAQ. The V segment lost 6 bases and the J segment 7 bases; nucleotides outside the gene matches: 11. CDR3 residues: CASSRVGGLAGNTQYF. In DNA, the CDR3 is TGTGCCAGCAGTCGAGTTGGGGGACTAGCGGGCAATACGCAGTATTTT.

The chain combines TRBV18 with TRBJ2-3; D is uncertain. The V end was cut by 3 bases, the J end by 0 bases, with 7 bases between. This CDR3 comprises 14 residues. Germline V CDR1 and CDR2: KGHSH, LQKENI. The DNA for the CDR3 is TGTGCCAGCTCACCGGCCAGGAGCACAGATACGCAGTATTTT. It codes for CASSPARSTDTQYF.

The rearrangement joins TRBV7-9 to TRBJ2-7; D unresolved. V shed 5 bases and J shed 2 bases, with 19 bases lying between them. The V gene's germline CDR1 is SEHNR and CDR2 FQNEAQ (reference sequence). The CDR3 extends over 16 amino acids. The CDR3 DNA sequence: TGTGCCAGCAGCCCGCTAGGCGGTCCCTTTACCTACGAGCAGTACTTC. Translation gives CASSPLGGPFTYEQYF.

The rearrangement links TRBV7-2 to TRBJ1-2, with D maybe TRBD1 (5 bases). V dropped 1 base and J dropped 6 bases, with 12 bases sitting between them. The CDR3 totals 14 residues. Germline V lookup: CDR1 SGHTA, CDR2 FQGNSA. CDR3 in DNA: TGTGCCAGCAGCTTAGGTACAGGTCTTGATGGCTACACCTTC. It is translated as CASSLGTGLDGYTF.

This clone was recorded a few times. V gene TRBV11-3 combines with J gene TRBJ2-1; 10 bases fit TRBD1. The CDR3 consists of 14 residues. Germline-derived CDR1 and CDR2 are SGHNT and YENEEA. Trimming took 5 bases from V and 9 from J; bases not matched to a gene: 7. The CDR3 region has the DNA TGTGCCAGCAGCCACGACAGGGGGCAGGGTGAGCAGTTCTTC. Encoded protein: CASSHDRGQGEQFF.